This T cell receptor (beta chain) was identified during a study of Tregs in tolerant kidney transplant recipients. Study in general: Recipient cells were told from donor cells by antibody staining.

Study-level points and caveats: Few patients were studied, so findings need validation in larger groups.

Trimming took 0 bases from V and 5 from J, leaving 14 bases between them. This CDR3 comprises 15 residues. From germline, CDR1 is SGDLS and CDR2 YYNGEE. TCRdb's table, derived via immunoSEQ multiplex PCR, lists solely in-frame clones and lacks some. The sample has roughly 40,000 clones; 95% to 96% are singletons. Turning to this clone: Its target is not known.

This TCR came from a human donor in good health. The sequenced material came from Tregs from blood cultured with allogeneic cells. The J gene is TRBJ2-5, the V gene TRBV9; tentative D call: TRBD1 (5 bases). The CDR3: CASSVGYRSWETQYF. CDR3 sequence (DNA): TGTGCCAGCAGCGTAGGGTACAGGAGTTGGGAGACCCAGTACTTC.